This T cell receptor (beta chain) comes out of a study of T cells in Graves' hyperthyroidism and ophthalmopathy. General study results and limits: A 13 V-J signature model discriminated ophthalmopathy versus stable hyperthyroidism. Expanded thyroid clonotypes (above 0.001) were mostly also found in blood.

Investigators excluded patients with uncontrolled infection, other autoimmune disease, pregnancy or lactation. Every diagnosis used clinical symptoms, serum thyroxine and TRAb, thyroid ultrasound and orbital computed tomography. As regards this clonotype: No antigen is known for it.

The CDR3 is made up of 14 amino acids. The V end lost 6 bases, the J end lost 7 bases, and 13 bases lay between the germline ends. Amplification of TCR beta CDR3 regions used RNA as the template. First-round RT-PCR with HTBI primers amplified the TCR CDR3 region. TCRdb re-called the multiplex PCR reads with MiXCR, one entry per CDR3 protein. The repertoire holds roughly 570,000 distinct CDR3 sequences, with about 45% as singletons. The TCR originated in an adult woman with Graves' disease, either hyperthyroidism or ophthalmopathy (not recorded which). The chain couples TRBV12-3 or TRBV12-4 to TRBJ1-6, with a weak D call TRBD1 (5 bases). The sequencing sample was made of peripheral blood or thyroid tissue (not recorded which). The CDR3 spells CASSRGTINSPLHF. In DNA form, the CDR3 reads TGTGCCAGCAGCCGAGGGACCATAAATTCACCCCTCCACTTT.